A selection of T cell receptor beta chains follows, all from one sample in a study of cytotoxic CD8 clonotypes in ibrutinib-treated CLL. Clones were read by immunoSEQ multiplex PCR, and TCRdb kept only the in-frame ones, dropping some. The table includes around 200,000 clones, approximately 79% detected once. The specimen comprised PBMCs, sampled after 12 months of ibrutinib treatment. The receptors stem from a human donor with chronic lymphocytic leukemia. Each CDR3 is given with its conserved first and last residue. Fields, in order: J gene, V gene, CDR3 protein.

TRBJ1-1,TRBV6-5,CATRATGGGTEAFF
TRBJ2-7,TRBV6-5,CASRPGTSYEQYF
TRBJ2-5,TRBV10-3,CAISGNRDQETQYF
TRBJ1-4,TRBV19,CASSDPGGTSNEKLFF
TRBJ2-7,TRBV7-9,CASQGRSYEQYF
TRBJ2-7,TRBV6-5,CASSYWRGIDYEQYF
TRBJ2-2,TRBV7-9,CASSFRGAGRDNTGELFF
TRBJ1-1,TRBV5-4,CASSFRDRRDTEAFF
TRBJ1-2,TRBV7-9,CASSPRGARVGNYGYTF
TRBJ2-1,TRBV11-2,CASSLEGHSRTGSYNEQFF